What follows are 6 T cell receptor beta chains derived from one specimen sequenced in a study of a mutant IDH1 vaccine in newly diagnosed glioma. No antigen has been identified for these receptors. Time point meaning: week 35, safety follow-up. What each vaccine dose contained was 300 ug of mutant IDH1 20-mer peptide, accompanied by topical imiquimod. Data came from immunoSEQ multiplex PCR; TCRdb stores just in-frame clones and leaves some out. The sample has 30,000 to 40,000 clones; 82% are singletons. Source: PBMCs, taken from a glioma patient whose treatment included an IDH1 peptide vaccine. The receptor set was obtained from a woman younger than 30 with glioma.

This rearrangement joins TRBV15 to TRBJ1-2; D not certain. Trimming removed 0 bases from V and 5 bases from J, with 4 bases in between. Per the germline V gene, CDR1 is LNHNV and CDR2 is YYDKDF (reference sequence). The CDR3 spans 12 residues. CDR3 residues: CATSREYYGYTF. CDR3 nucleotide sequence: TGTGCCACCAGCAGAGAGTATTATGGCTACACCTTC.

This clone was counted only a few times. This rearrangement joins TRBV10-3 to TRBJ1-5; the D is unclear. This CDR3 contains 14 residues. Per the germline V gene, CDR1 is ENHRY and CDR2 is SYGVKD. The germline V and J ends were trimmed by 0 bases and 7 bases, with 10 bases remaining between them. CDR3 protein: CAISESGPYQPQHF. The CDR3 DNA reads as TGTGCCATCAGTGAGTCTGGCCCCTACCAGCCCCAGCATTTT.

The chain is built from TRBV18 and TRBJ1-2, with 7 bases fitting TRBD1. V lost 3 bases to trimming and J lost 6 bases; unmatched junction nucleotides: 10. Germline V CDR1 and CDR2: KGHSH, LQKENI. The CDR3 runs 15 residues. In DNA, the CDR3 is TGTGCCAGCTCACCCGGACAGGTTATAAGTCATGGCTACACCTTC. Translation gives CASSPGQVISHGYTF. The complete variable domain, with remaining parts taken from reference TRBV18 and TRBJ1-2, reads NAGVMQNPRHLVRRRGQEARLRCSPMKGHSHVYWYRQLPEEGLKFMVYLQKENIIDESGMPKERFSAEFPKEGPSILRIQQVVRGDSAAYFCASSPGQVISHGYTFGSGTRLTVV.

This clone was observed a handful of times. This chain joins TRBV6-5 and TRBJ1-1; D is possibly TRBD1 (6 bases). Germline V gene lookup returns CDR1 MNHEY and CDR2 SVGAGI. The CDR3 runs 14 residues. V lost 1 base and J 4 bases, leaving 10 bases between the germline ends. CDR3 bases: TGTGCCAGCAGTTACTTTGCAGGGGCCACTGAAGCTTTCTTT. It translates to CASSYFAGATEAFF.

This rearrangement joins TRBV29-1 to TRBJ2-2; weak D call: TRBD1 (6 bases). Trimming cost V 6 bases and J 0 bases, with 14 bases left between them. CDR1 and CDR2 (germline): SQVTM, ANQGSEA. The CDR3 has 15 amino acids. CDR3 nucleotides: TGCAGCGTCTTGCCCGGGACAACGAACACCGGGGAGCTGTTTTTT. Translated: CSVLPGTTNTGELFF.

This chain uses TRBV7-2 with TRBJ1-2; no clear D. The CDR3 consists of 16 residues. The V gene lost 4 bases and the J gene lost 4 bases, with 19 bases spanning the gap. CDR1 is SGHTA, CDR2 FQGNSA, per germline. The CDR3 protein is CASSYGVSSQSYGYTF. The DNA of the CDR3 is TGTGCCAGCAGCTATGGGGTTAGCTCGCAAAGCTATGGCTACACCTTC.